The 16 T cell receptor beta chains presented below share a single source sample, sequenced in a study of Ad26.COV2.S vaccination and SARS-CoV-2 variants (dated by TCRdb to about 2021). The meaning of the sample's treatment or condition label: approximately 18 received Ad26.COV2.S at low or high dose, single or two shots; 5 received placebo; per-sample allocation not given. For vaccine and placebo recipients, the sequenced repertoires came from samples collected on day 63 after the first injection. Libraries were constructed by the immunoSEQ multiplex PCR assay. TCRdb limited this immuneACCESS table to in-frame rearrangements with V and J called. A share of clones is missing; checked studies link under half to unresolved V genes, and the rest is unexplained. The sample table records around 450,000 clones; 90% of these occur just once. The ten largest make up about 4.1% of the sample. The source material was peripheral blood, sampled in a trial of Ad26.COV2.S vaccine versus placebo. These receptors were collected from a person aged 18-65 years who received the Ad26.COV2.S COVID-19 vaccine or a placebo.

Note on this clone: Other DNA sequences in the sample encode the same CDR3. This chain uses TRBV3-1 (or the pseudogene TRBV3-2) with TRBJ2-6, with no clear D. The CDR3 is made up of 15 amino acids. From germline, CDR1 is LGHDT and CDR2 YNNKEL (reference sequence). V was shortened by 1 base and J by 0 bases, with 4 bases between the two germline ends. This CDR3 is CASSQGSSGANVLTF. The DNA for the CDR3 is TGTGCCAGCAGCCAAGGTAGCTCTGGGGCCAACGTCCTGACTTTC.

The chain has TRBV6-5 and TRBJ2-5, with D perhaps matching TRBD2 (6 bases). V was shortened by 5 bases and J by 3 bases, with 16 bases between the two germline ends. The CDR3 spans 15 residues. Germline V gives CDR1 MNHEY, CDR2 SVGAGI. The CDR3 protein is CASSPGPGGKETQYF. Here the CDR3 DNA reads TGTGCCAGCAGTCCGGGCCCCGGCGGGAAAGAGACCCAGTACTTC.

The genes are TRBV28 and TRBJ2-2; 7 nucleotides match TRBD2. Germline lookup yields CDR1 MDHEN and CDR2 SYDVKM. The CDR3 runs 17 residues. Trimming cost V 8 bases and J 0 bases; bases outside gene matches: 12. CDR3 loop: CASHLSPGTTNTGELFF. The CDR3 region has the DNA TGTGCCAGCCATCTTTCGCCCGGGACTACGAACACCGGGGAGCTGTTTTTT.

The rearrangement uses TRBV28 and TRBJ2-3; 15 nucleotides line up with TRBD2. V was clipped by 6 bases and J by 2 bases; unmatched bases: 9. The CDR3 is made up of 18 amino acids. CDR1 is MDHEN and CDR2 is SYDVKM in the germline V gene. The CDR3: CASSLPGLAGGPTDTQYF. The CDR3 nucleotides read TGTGCCAGCAGCCTACCGGGACTAGCGGGAGGACCCACAGATACGCAGTATTTT.

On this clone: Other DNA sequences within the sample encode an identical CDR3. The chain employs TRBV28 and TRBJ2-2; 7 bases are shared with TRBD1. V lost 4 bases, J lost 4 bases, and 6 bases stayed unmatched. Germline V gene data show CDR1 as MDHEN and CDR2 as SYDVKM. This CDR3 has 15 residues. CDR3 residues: CASSWDSGSTGELFF. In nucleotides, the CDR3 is TGTGCCAGCAGTTGGGACAGTGGGAGCACCGGGGAGCTGTTTTTT.

The CDR3 loop reads CASRFYEQYF. For the CDR3, the DNA is TGTGCCAGTCGATTCTACGAGCAGTACTTC. The gene calls are TRBV19 and TRBJ2-7; D unclear. The CDR3 consists of 10 residues. Trimming cost V 8 bases and J 3 bases, with 5 bases left between them. Germline CDR1 and CDR2: LNHDA and SQIVND (reference sequence).

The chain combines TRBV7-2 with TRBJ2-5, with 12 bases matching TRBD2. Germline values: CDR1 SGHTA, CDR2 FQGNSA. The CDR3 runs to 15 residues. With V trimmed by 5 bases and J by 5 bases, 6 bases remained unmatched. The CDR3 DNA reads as TGTGCCAGCAGCCTACCGACTAGCGGGAGTGAGACCCAGTACTTC. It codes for CASSLPTSGSETQYF. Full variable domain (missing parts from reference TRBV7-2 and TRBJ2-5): GAGVSQSPSNKVTEKGKDVELRCDPISGHTALYWYRQSLGQGLEFLIYFQGNSAPDKSGLPSDRFSAERTGGSVSTLTIQRTQQEDSAVYLCASSLPTSGSETQYFGPGTRLLVL.

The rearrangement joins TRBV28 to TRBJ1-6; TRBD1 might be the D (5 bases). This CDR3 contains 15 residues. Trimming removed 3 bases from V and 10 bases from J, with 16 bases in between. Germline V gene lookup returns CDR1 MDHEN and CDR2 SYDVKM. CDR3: CASSLVAGSGSPLHF. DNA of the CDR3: TGTGCCAGCAGTTTGGTGGCAGGGTCGGGATCACCCCTCCACTTT.

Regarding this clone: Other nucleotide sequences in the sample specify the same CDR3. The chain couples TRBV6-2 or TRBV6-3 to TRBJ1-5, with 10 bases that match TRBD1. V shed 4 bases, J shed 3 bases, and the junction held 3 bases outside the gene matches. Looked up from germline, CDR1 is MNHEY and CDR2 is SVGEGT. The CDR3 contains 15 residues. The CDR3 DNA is TGTGCCAGCAGTTGGACAGGGGGTTACAATCAGCCCCAGCATTTT. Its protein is CASSWTGGYNQPQHF.

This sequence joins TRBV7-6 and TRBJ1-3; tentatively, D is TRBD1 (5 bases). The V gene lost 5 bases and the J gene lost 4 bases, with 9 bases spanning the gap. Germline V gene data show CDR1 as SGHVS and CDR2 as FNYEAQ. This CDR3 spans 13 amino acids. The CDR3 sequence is CASSTGGGNTIYF. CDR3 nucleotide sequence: TGTGCCAGCAGCACTGGGGGGGGAAACACCATATATTTT.

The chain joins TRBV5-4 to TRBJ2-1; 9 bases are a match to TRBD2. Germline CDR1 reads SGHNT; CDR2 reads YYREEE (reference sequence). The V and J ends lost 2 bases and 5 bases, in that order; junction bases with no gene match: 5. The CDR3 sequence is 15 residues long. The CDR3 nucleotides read TGTGCCAGCAGCTTTGGACTAGCGTTCAACAATGAGCAGTTCTTC. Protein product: CASSFGLAFNNEQFF. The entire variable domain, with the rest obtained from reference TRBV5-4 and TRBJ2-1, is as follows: ETGVTQSPTHLIKTRGQQVTLRCSSQSGHNTVSWYQQALGQGPQFIFQYYREEENGRGNFPPRFSGLQFPNYSSELNVNALELDDSALYLCASSFGLAFNNEQFFGPGTRLTVL.

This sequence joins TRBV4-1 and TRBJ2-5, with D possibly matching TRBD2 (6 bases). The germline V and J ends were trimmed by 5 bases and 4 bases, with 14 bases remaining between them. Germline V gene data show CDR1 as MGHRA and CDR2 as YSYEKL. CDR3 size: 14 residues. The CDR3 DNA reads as TGCGCCAGCAGCTGGGGAGGTGTCGGAGAGACCCAGTACTTC. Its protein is CASSWGGVGETQYF.

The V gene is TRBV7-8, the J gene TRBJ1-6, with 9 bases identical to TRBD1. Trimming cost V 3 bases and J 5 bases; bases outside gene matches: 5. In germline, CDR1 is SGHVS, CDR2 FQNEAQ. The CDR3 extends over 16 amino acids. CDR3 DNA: TGTGCCAGCAGCTTCTCGGACAGGGGCAATAATTCACCCCTCCACTTT. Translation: CASSFSDRGNNSPLHF.

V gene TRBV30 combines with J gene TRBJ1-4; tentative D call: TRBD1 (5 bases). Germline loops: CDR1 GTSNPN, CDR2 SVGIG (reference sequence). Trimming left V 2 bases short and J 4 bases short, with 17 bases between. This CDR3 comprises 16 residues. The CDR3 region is CAWSTGRGVDNEKLFF. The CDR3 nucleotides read TGTGCCTGGAGTACGGGGAGGGGAGTTGATAATGAAAAACTGTTTTTT.

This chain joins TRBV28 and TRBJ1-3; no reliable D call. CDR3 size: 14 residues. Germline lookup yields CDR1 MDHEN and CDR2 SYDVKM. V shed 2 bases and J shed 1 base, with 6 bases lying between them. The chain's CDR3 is CASSLRFSGNTIYF. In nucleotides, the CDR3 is TGTGCCAGCAGTTTACGATTTTCTGGAAACACCATATATTTT.

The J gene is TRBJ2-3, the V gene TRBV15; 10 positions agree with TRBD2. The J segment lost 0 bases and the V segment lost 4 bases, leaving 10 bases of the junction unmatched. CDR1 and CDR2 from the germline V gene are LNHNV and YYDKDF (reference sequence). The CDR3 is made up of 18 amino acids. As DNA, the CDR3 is TGTGCCACCAGCAAGCTAGCGGGAGTCACATCTAGCACAGATACGCAGTATTTT. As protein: CATSKLAGVTSSTDTQYF. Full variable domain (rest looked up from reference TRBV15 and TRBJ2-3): DAMVIQNPRYQVTQFGKPVTLSCSQTLNHNVMYWYQQKSSQAPKLLFHYYDKDFNNEADTPDNFQSRRPNTSFCFLDIRSPGLGDTAMYLCATSKLAGVTSSTDTQYFGPGTRLTVL.